Listed here are 5 T cell receptor beta chains from one sample, sequenced in a study of Graves' ophthalmopathy and Graves' hyperthyroidism. The authors amplified TCR beta CDR3 regions from RNA transcripts. Following a first-round RT-PCR that used HTBI primers, a second-round multiplex PCR was carried out. TCRdb ran MiXCR on the multiplex PCR reads and lists one entry per CDR3 protein. Among approximately 640,000 distinct CDR3 sequences listed, roughly two fifths were seen once. Sequenced input: peripheral blood. The receptors derive from an adult man with Graves' ophthalmopathy.

V is TRBV3-1 and J is TRBJ2-7, with no clear D. The germline CDR1 and CDR2 sequences are LGHDT and YNNKEL (reference sequence). Trimming cost V 4 bases and J 0 bases, with 16 bases left between them. This CDR3 is built from 16 residues. CDR3 coding DNA: TGTGCCAGCAGCCCACGACGACGCTTGAGCTCCTACGAGCAGTACTTC. It codes for CASSPRRRLSSYEQYF.

This clonotype has more than one count but fewer than ten. The chain links TRBV6-5 to TRBJ2-5, with 9 bases matching TRBD2. After removal of 2 bases from V and 5 bases from J, the junction contained 6 bases not matched to a gene. Germline V gene data show CDR1 as MNHEY and CDR2 as SVGAGI. There are 15 residues in the CDR3. The CDR3 coding sequence is TGTGCCAGCAGTTACGGCGGGAGGGGACGGGAGACCCAGTACTTC. It translates to CASSYGGRGRETQYF.

The chain carries TRBV20-1 and TRBJ1-1; D not resolved. Trimming removed 0 bases at V and 4 bases at J, with 9 bases between. The CDR3 covers 13 residues. CDR1 is DFQATT and CDR2 is SNEGSKA in the germline V gene (reference sequence). CDR3 region: CSARDSGSTEAFF. The CDR3 nucleotides read TGCAGTGCTAGAGATTCCGGGAGCACTGAAGCTTTCTTT.

This clonotype has a count of ten or more. The chain combines TRBV5-1 with TRBJ2-7; D might be TRBD1 or TRBD2, each matching 5 bases. Germline lookup yields CDR1 SGHRS and CDR2 YFSETQ. The CDR3 loop spans 15 amino acids. Trimming stripped 4 bases from V and 0 bases from J, with 14 bases between. The CDR3 here is CASSKDIGASYEQYF. In DNA form, the CDR3 reads TGCGCCAGCAGCAAAGACATCGGGGCCTCCTACGAGCAGTACTTC.

There are many counts of this clonotype. The chain carries TRBV7-2 and TRBJ1-5; TRBD1 might be the D (6 bases). CDR3 length: 13 amino acids. Germline loops: CDR1 SGHTA, CDR2 FQGNSA. V lost 5 bases and J 7 bases, leaving 12 bases between the germline ends. The CDR3: CASSLTGKQPQHF. The DNA of the CDR3 is TGTGCCAGCAGCCTCACAGGGAAACAGCCCCAGCATTTT.